The rows below give T cell receptor beta chains drawn from one sample of a study of shared clonotypes between healthy human individuals. Using immunoSEQ multiplex PCR, the repertoire was profiled, and TCRdb retains in-frame clones only, with some absent. In the table there are about 2 million clones, less than 95% of which are singletons. Sequenced sample: naive CD8+ T cells sorted from blood. All receptors derive from a man aged 18 to 35 in good health. Both conserved end residues are part of each CDR3. D genes are given only for firm matches. Only part of the rows carry a size: once, few, many, or a class if the clone is expanded.

CDR3 protein	CDR3 DNA	clone size	J gene	D gene	V gene
CASSLDGLLGGNTEAFF	TGTGCCAGCAGCTTAGATGGGCTTTTAGGCGGGAACACTGAAGCTTTCTTT	NA	TRBJ1-1	NA	TRBV5-4
CSVESRQTFTEAFF	TGCAGCGTTGAATCGCGACAGACATTCACTGAAGCTTTCTTT	NA	TRBJ1-1	NA	TRBV29-1
CASTAGLLLGDEQFF	TGTGCCAGCACCGCGGGACTCCTTCTTGGAGATGAGCAGTTCTTC	NA	TRBJ2-1	NA	TRBV27
CASSFFADALGSYEQYF	TGTGCCAGCAGCTTCTTTGCGGACGCTCTGGGCTCCTACGAGCAGTACTTC	NA	TRBJ2-7	NA	TRBV5-8
CAWSPLAGVYEQYF	TGTGCCTGGTCCCCTCTAGCGGGAGTCTACGAGCAGTACTTC	NA	TRBJ2-7	TRBD2	TRBV30
CASSITGEDYGYTF	TGTGCCAGTAGTATTACCGGGGAAGACTATGGCTACACCTTC	NA	TRBJ1-2	NA	TRBV19
CASSTGGGYGYTF	TGTGCCAGCAGTACAGGGGGCGGGTATGGCTACACCTTC	NA	TRBJ1-2	TRBD1	TRBV27
CACEGHTGELFF	TGTGCCTGTGAGGGGCATACCGGGGAGCTGTTTTTT	NA	TRBJ2-2	NA	TRBV27
CASSIRDGGPNTEAFF	TGTGCCAGTAGTATCCGGGACGGAGGACCGAACACTGAAGCTTTCTTT	once	TRBJ1-1	NA	TRBV19
CSVVDVGYTF	TGCAGCGTTGTTGATGTCGGCTACACCTTC	few	TRBJ1-2	NA	TRBV29-1
CASSSGTVSEQYF	TGTGCCAGCAGCTCCGGGACAGTGTCCGAGCAGTACTTC	NA	TRBJ2-7	TRBD1	TRBV11-3
CASSLGTGYTDTQYF	TGTGCTAGCAGCTTAGGGACAGGGTACACAGATACGCAGTATTTT	NA	TRBJ2-3	TRBD1	TRBV7-7
CATSSTRDALGETQYF	TGTGCCACCAGCAGCACACGGGACGCCTTGGGAGAGACCCAGTACTTC	NA	TRBJ2-5	NA	TRBV15
CASSLDGPGYVTDTQYF	TGTGCCAGCAGCTTAGATGGGCCAGGGTATGTCACAGATACGCAGTATTTT	once	TRBJ2-3	NA	TRBV11-2
CASSFPGTGQAKNIQYF	TGTGCCAGCAGTTTTCCCGGGACAGGGCAGGCCAAAAACATTCAGTACTTC	NA	TRBJ2-4	TRBD1	TRBV28
CASSPNEGETPSTDTQYF	TGTGCCAGCTCACCAAATGAGGGGGAGACACCTAGCACAGATACGCAGTATTTT	NA	TRBJ2-3	NA	TRBV18
CASSQEVGGTTDTQYF	TGCGCCAGCAGCCAAGAAGTAGGGGGCACCACAGATACGCAGTATTTT	NA	TRBJ2-3	TRBD1	TRBV4-1
CASSYEAGGDTQYF	TGTGCCAGCAGTTACGAAGCGGGGGGCGATACGCAGTATTTT	NA	TRBJ2-3	TRBD2	TRBV6-5
CASSLGAGLQYF	TGTGCCAGCAGCTTGGGGGCAGGGCTTCAGTACTTC	NA	TRBJ2-4	NA	TRBV5-6
CASSQVLPPGGRAPNTGELFF	TGCGCCAGCAGCCAAGTTCTCCCCCCTGGCGGGAGGGCCCCGAACACCGGGGAGCTGTTTTTT	NA	TRBJ2-2	TRBD2	TRBV4-3
CASSLVGTDYEQYF	TGTGCCAGCAGTTTGGTTGGCACAGACTACGAGCAGTACTTC	NA	TRBJ2-7	NA	TRBV28
CSVEGLAGTTDTQYF	TGCAGCGTTGAGGGGCTAGCGGGGACGACAGATACGCAGTATTTT	NA	TRBJ2-3	TRBD2	TRBV29-1
CASRTTGGGDEQYF	TGTGCCAGCAGAACGACAGGGGGCGGCGACGAGCAGTACTTC	NA	TRBJ2-7	TRBD1	TRBV6-5
CASSTPPAGGPYEQYF	TGTGCCAGCAGTACCCCTCCCGCAGGGGGTCCCTACGAGCAGTACTTC	NA	TRBJ2-7	TRBD1	TRBV7-9
CASSARLAGSIETQYF	TGTGCCAGCAGTGCCCGACTAGCGGGGTCGATAGAGACCCAGTACTTC	NA	TRBJ2-5	TRBD2	TRBV27
CASSGGLAGGPWEQYF	TGTGCCAGCAGTGGGGGACTAGCGGGAGGGCCTTGGGAGCAGTACTTC	NA	TRBJ2-7	TRBD2	TRBV2
CASSQEYWPRTDTQYF	TGCGCCAGCAGCCAAGAATATTGGCCCCGCACAGATACGCAGTATTTT	NA	TRBJ2-3	NA	TRBV4-1
CASSPTGGAGETQYF	TGTGCCAGCAGCCCGACAGGGGGCGCGGGGGAGACCCAGTACTTC	NA	TRBJ2-5	TRBD1	TRBV5-4
CASSLSRVGGQPYGYTF	TGTGCCAGCAGCTTAAGTCGGGTGGGGGGACAGCCTTATGGCTACACCTTC	NA	TRBJ1-2	TRBD1	TRBV7-6
CASSSPLLTSGGIYNEQFF	TGTGCCAGCAGTTCCCCATTATTGACTAGCGGGGGAATCTACAATGAGCAGTTCTTC	NA	TRBJ2-1	TRBD2	TRBV28